This is a list of T cell receptor beta chains from one sample in a study of human T cells and chemical hapten exposure. MiXCR was run by TCRdb on the RACE reads, yielding one entry per CDR3 protein. Of approximately 90,000 distinct CDR3 sequences listed, over 6.5% are singletons. The material sequenced was whole blood, taken in connection with sensitization to the hapten diphenylcyclopropenone (DPC). The receptors come from a man in his forties with alopecia areata. Some clones in this sample may be carry-over from other donors' samples. The CDR3 runs from the conserved cysteine through the conserved F or W. The D gene is left open where the match is weak. For some rows the clone size is stated as once, few or many, or as a class when expanded; others skip it.

clone_size d_call v_call cdr3_aa
many - TRBV7-9 CASIPDMDHTEAFF
few TRBD2 TRBV6-6 CASSLAGSYNEQFF
- TRBD2 TRBV12-3/TRBV12-4 CASSFVAGANGELFF
many - TRBV29-1 CSVETSTGGFLGANVLTF
- - TRBV28 CASSPGGSGNTIYF
- TRBD2 TRBV14 CASSPQLAGYTQYF
many - TRBV10-3 CAISVRTLDTQYF
- - TRBV6-5 CASSPGEFQETQYF
many TRBD1 TRBV12-3/TRBV12-4 CASSLGTGGREQYF
- - TRBV28 CASTSNNEKLFF
many TRBD2 TRBV28 CASSREERSGANVLTF
- - TRBV7-2 CASSLRHGGSTDTQYF
many TRBD1 TRBV12-3/TRBV12-4 CASSFGTGNQPQHF
- - TRBV7-2 CASSLFQAGFSSPLHF
few TRBD1 TRBV28 CASSSGQGSRYTF
many - TRBV27 CASSLFGSRFKGPQHF
many TRBD2 TRBV12-3/TRBV12-4 CASSLAIGAGVSTDTQYF
many - TRBV4-3 CASSQDVGVKEKLFF
many - TRBV29-1 CSVEGAAGNEKLFF
few TRBD1 TRBV6-5 CASKNRGPEAFF
many - TRBV6-6 CASSYRVGNEQFF
many - TRBV18 CASSPPMGPSSPLHF
many - TRBV29-1 CSVDGESGYGYTF
many TRBD1 TRBV29-1 CSVGQGTNQPQHF
many - TRBV10-3 CAISARDEKLFF
once TRBD2 TRBV4-2 CANRPGLAVTDTQYF
many TRBD2 TRBV9 CASSVGGLATSYEQYF
many - TRBV20-1 CSARMGPGYTF
many TRBD2 TRBV9 CASSPGTSGREAYEQYF
many TRBD1 TRBV9 CASSVGTGIGTGELFF
many - TRBV29-1 CSAFDSGSYGYTF
few - TRBV29-1 CSVEDQGPAQYF
few - TRBV9 CASSVAPGGRITGELFF
- - TRBV19 CASSIGSRTEAFF
few - TRBV6-2/TRBV6-3 CASSYSRQGNQPQHF
many - TRBV20-1 CSGQGPSPNEQFF
many - TRBV20-1 CSAPDYSQGSYEQYF